This T cell receptor (beta chain) was recovered during a study of blood T cells in healthy people across ages. This clonotype was counted between two and nine times. Between the trimmed V and J ends, which lost 0 bases and 7 bases, there was a span of 6 bases. This CDR3 has 13 residues. Looked up from germline, CDR1 is SGHNT and CDR2 is YENEEA. For the second PCR, which ran for about 7 to 11 cycles, a sample-barcoded 5' primer and a J-beta primer mix were used. One entry per CDR3 protein, called by TCRdb with MiXCR from the 5' RACE reads. The sample yields about 1.8 million distinct CDR3 sequences, approximately 50% seen once.

Sequencing was performed on blood. The clonotype was recovered from a woman in her 40s in good health. The chain carries TRBV11-3 and TRBJ2-2; no firm D call. CDR3 residues: CASSLDPGGELFF. Here the CDR3 DNA reads TGTGCCAGCAGCTTAGATCCGGGCGGGGAGCTGTTTTTT.